A single sample gave rise to the 21 T cell receptor beta chains below, sequenced in a study of prognosis after radiotherapy for stage I lung cancer. Amplification of the TCR beta CDR3 (from genomic DNA) was done by two-round multiplex PCR. It was primers specific to each TRBV and TRBJ gene that first-round PCR used. TCRdb redid the calling of the multiplex PCR reads with MiXCR, one entry per CDR3 protein. The table shows some 25,000 distinct CDR3 sequences, with roughly 34% occurring only once. Sequenced material: PBMCs, taken before or after stereotactic body radiation therapy (not recorded which). The receptors originated from a donor aged 50 or older with non-small cell lung cancer.

About this clonotype itself: This may be a read error: a much more frequent sequence differs by one nucleotide. The gene calls are TRBV5-5 and TRBJ2-7, with 7 bases aligning to TRBD2. V shed 6 bases, J shed 3 bases, and the junction held 12 bases outside the gene matches. The CDR3 has 15 amino acids. Germline assignment: CDR1 SGHKS and CDR2 YYEKEE (reference sequence). As DNA, the CDR3 is TGTGCCAGCAACATAGCGGGTACAAGATACTACGAGCAGTACTTC. It codes for CASNIAGTRYYEQYF.

This clonotype was observed many times. The chain has TRBV29-1 and TRBJ1-6; D remains ambiguous. The V gene lost 7 bases and the J gene lost 0 bases, with 7 bases spanning the gap. This CDR3 is built from 13 residues. Germline values: CDR1 SQVTM, CDR2 ANQGSEA. CDR3 loop: CSARRSYNSPLHF. DNA for the CDR3: TGCAGCGCTCGTCGCTCCTATAATTCACCCCTCCACTTT.

At least ten counts were recorded for this clonotype. The gene calls are TRBV7-7 and TRBJ2-1, with TRBD1 identical over 7 bases. CDR1 and CDR2 from the germline V gene are SSHAT and FNYEAQ (reference sequence). Germline trimming cut 1 base from V and 3 bases from J; bases unmatched to any gene: 6. There are 16 residues in the CDR3. The CDR3 coding sequence is TGTGCCAGCAGCTTAGATTACAGGGGCGTCTACAATGAGCAGTTCTTC. It yields the protein CASSLDYRGVYNEQFF.

As regards this clonotype: A much larger clone is a single base away; this may be a read error. The rearrangement uses TRBV29-1 and TRBJ2-5; 9 bases are shared with TRBD1. Germline V gives CDR1 SQVTM, CDR2 ANQGSEA. This CDR3 spans 15 amino acids. DNA of the CDR3: TGCAGCGTGAAGGCTCAACAGGGGGCTCCCGAGACCCATTACTTC. It yields the protein CSVKAQQGAPETHYF.

Worth noting for this clonotype: A junction end diverges from the germline sequence, so it may reflect a read error. The chain has TRBV27 and TRBJ2-7; 7 bases map to TRBD1. Per the germline V gene, CDR1 is MNHEY and CDR2 is SMNVEV (reference sequence). The CDR3 length is 13 residues. The DNA for the CDR3 is TGTGCCAGCGGTTTGACAGGGCACTACGACCAGTACTTC. This sequence encodes CASGLTGHYDQYF.

Ten or more counts support this clonotype. The genes are TRBV27 and TRBJ1-5; D uncertain. Deletions cut 0 bases from V and 6 bases from J, with 6 bases between. CDR1 and CDR2 from the germline V gene are MNHEY and SMNVEV (reference sequence). This CDR3 is built from 13 residues. DNA of the CDR3: TGTGCCAGCAGTTTATCTTGGGGTCAGCCCCAGCATTTT. Translated: CASSLSWGQPQHF.

This clonotype was recorded many times. This chain uses TRBV3-1 with TRBJ1-6; the D is unclear. The CDR3 runs 13 residues. Between the trimmed V and J ends, which lost 4 bases and 8 bases, there was a span of 9 bases. The V gene's germline CDR1 is LGHDT and CDR2 YNNKEL (reference sequence). CDR3 sequence (DNA): TGTGCCAGCAGCCTGGACCGGGATTCACCCCTCCACTTT. Its protein product is CASSLDRDSPLHF.

A remark on this clonotype: A junction end diverges from the germline sequence, so it may reflect a read error. The chain carries TRBV7-8 and TRBJ2-3; no definite D call. The V gene's germline CDR1 is SGHVS and CDR2 FQNEAQ. The CDR3 sequence is 15 residues long. Here the CDR3 reads CASSLGGISTDTQCF. The CDR3 DNA follows: TGTGCCAGCAGCTTAGGCGGTATAAGCACAGATACGCAGTGTTTT.

This clonotype was counted at least ten times. The genes are TRBV5-1 and TRBJ2-7, with D maybe TRBD2 (5 bases). Trimming took 4 bases from V and 6 from J, leaving 20 bases between them. Germline-derived CDR1 and CDR2 are SGHRS and YFSETQ. CDR3 length: 15 residues. The CDR3 DNA follows: TGCGCCAGCAGCCGGTCAACGGGATCCGCTGCCGAGCAGTACTTC. Translation gives CASSRSTGSAAEQYF.

This clonotype was counted a single time. The chain combines TRBV11-2 with TRBJ2-3; no clear D. The CDR3 consists of 17 residues. The germline gives CDR1 SGHAT, CDR2 FQNNGV. Trimming took 0 bases from V and 0 from J, leaving 13 bases between them. The CDR3 loop is CASSLDGTGASTDTQYF. CDR3 in DNA: TGTGCCAGCAGCTTAGATGGCACCGGAGCTAGCACAGATACGCAGTATTTT. The full variable domain, its missing parts supplied by reference TRBV11-2 and TRBJ2-3, is EAGVAQSPRYKIIEKRQSVAFWCNPISGHATLYWYQQILGQGPKLLIQFQNNGVVDDSQLPKDRFSAERLKGVDSTLKIQPAKLEDSAVYLCASSLDGTGASTDTQYFGPGTRLTVL.

The table lists this clonotype with many counts. This may be a read error, as it is one base from a much larger clone. This CDR3 is missing its conserved last phenylalanine or tryptophan, likely due to a read error. The chain's CDR3 is CASSLGPGGGNSRGYTL. The CDR3 DNA reads as TGTGCCAGCAGCTTAGGACCTGGGGGTGGGAATTCGCGTGGCTACACCCTC. V is TRBV7-2 and J is TRBJ1-2; possible D gene TRBD1, 5 bases. The CDR3 spans 17 residues. V dropped 1 base and J dropped 7 bases, with 22 bases sitting between them. The germline gives CDR1 SGHTA, CDR2 FQGNSA.

Comments on this clonotype: A much larger clone differs from this one at a single base, so this may be a read error. The chain joins TRBV10-2 to TRBJ1-4; 10 bases are a match to TRBD1. Trimming took 7 bases from V and 10 from J; bases not matched to a gene: 9. There are 14 residues in the CDR3. Germline lookup yields CDR1 WSHSY and CDR2 SAAADI. The CDR3 bases are TGCGCCAGCACTTCGACAGGGGGCCTAGGAAAACTGTTTTTT. Residues: CASTSTGGLGKLFF.

In this sample, this clonotype turned up many times. V gene TRBV24-1 combines with J gene TRBJ2-1; no clear D. Looked up from germline, CDR1 is KGHDR and CDR2 is SFDVKD. With 3 bases removed from V and 4 bases from J, the gap between germline ends came to 6 bases. The CDR3 runs 13 residues. As DNA, the CDR3 is TGTGCCACCAGTGATCCACGATACAATGAGCAGTTCTTC. It specifies CATSDPRYNEQFF.

This clonotype has a count of ten or more. The V gene is TRBV11-2, the J gene TRBJ2-7; 8 bases align to TRBD1. The CDR3 covers 13 residues. The V gene's germline CDR1 is SGHAT and CDR2 FQNNGV. V shed 4 bases, J shed 6 bases, and the junction held 5 bases outside the gene matches. Here the CDR3 reads CASSWDRQGEQYF. CDR3 bases: TGTGCCAGCAGCTGGGACAGGCAGGGCGAGCAGTACTTC.

This clonotype has at least ten counts. The chain recombines TRBV20-1 with TRBJ2-3, with 7 nucleotides matching TRBD1. CDR1 is DFQATT and CDR2 is SNEGSKA in the germline V gene (reference sequence). CDR3 length: 14 amino acids. The ends lost 6 bases at V and 0 bases at J; junction bases unmatched: 6. The DNA of the CDR3 is TGCAGTGCCCAAGGACAGGAGAGCACAGATACGCAGTATTTT. It specifies CSAQGQESTDTQYF.

The CDR3 loop is CASKVPSGNTIYF. The CDR3 nucleotides read TGTGCCAGCAAGGTTCCCTCTGGAAACACCATATATTTT. V is TRBV6-1 and J is TRBJ1-3; D ambiguous. V was shortened by 7 bases and J by 0 bases, with 7 bases between the two germline ends. The germline V gene encodes CDR1 MNHNS and CDR2 SASEGT. The CDR3 is 13 residues long.

A note on this clonotype: It may be a read error: a sequence one base away is much more abundant. This chain connects TRBV12-3 or TRBV12-4 to TRBJ1-4, with a possible D match to TRBD1 (5 bases). The germline V and J ends were trimmed by 6 bases and 7 bases, with 21 bases remaining between them. This CDR3 has 16 amino acids. This chain's CDR3 is CASRGPGRAGGEKLFF. The CDR3 region has the DNA TGTGCCAGCAGGGGACCTGGCAGGGCCGGAGGTGAAAAACTGTTTTTT.

This clonotype was seen many times. The chain uses TRBV19 and TRBJ2-1; a weak D match, TRBD2 (6 bases). The CDR3 is made up of 15 amino acids. With 4 bases removed from V and 3 bases from J, the gap between germline ends came to 13 bases. In germline, CDR1 is LNHDA, CDR2 SQIVND (reference sequence). In nucleotides, the CDR3 is TGTGCCAGTAGTAACGACCCGCGGGGCTACAATGAGCAGTTCTTC. This translates into CASSNDPRGYNEQFF.

As regards this clonotype: This may arise from a read error, as a much more abundant clone is one base away. The chain carries TRBV20-1 and TRBJ2-1; D not certain. The CDR3 is made up of 13 amino acids. Germline-derived CDR1 and CDR2 are DFQATT and SNEGSKA (reference sequence). V was trimmed by 6 bases and J by 7 bases, leaving 16 bases between them. In DNA form, the CDR3 reads TGCAGTGCAGGGTACTCACGCATAAATGAGCAGTTCTTC. The encoded protein is CSAGYSRINEQFF.

On this clonotype: A read error may be the cause here, since a much bigger clone is one base away. J is TRBJ2-7 and V is TRBV7-8; no clear D gene. This CDR3 has 11 residues. Trimming took 4 bases from V and 6 from J, leaving 7 bases between them. The V gene's germline CDR1 is SGHVS and CDR2 FQNEAQ. In DNA, the CDR3 is TGTGCCAGCAGCTCCAAGGTCGAGCAGTACTTC. Its protein is CASSSKVEQYF.

The V and J genes are TRBV12-3 or TRBV12-4 and TRBJ2-3; tentatively, D is TRBD1 (6 bases). Trimming pared 1 base from V and 3 bases from J, leaving 8 bases between. The CDR3 length is 14 residues. In nucleotides, the CDR3 is TGTGCCAGCAGTTTAGACAGGGCGACAGATACGCAGTATTTT. Its translation: CASSLDRATDTQYF.